This T cell receptor beta chain came from a study of T cells in localized non-small cell lung cancer. Whole-study findings and limits: Prolonged overall survival went with higher T cell density in the blood. Analysis by sequencing included only one tumor region, so heterogeneity remains possible. Adjacent lung was found to contain a median roughly 60 of the top 100 tumor clones. The highest T cell clonality was in uninvolved adjacent lung, above tumor.

Method: immunoSEQ multiplex PCR; TCRdb's copy keeps in-frame clones and lacks some. This sample has more than 15,000 clones, with about four fifths found just once. The CDR3 consists of 15 residues. The V gene's germline CDR1 is SGHRS and CDR2 YFSETQ. Unmatched junction bases numbered 7, after V lost 4 bases and J lost 3 bases. On this clone: The antigen remains undetermined.

The starting material was peripheral blood, obtained before any cancer treatment. This clonotype was obtained from a male donor older than 55 with stage III lung adenocarcinoma. The genes are TRBV5-1 and TRBJ1-5; 7 bases agree with TRBD1. The CDR3 region is CASSDGTDLNQPQHF. The CDR3 DNA reads TGCGCCAGCAGCGACGGGACAGATCTCAATCAGCCCCAGCATTTT.